A single TCR beta chain is shown here with its context. This CDR3 region has 15 residues. V lost 7 bases to trimming and J lost 5 bases, with 20 bases between them. Germline loops: CDR1 SEHNR, CDR2 FQNEAQ (reference sequence). The table came from immunoSEQ multiplex PCR; TCRdb's copy has only in-frame clones and leaves some out. Among 10,000 to 15,000 clones listed, around 70% were seen once. The data are from a study of T cells after somatic rescue of genetic block. This TCR was sampled from a boy aged 5-17 years. The rearrangement links TRBV7-9 to TRBJ2-5, with TRBD2 as a possible D gene (5 bases). What was sequenced was peripheral blood mononuclear cells (PBMCs). CDR3 sequence reads: CASNPSALSGETQYF. The CDR3 DNA follows: TGTGCCAGCAATCCCAGCGCGCTATCGGGGGAGACCCAGTACTTC.